A selection of T cell receptor beta chains follows, all from one sample in a study of a mutant IDH1 vaccine in newly diagnosed glioma. The protocol was immunoSEQ multiplex PCR, while the TCRdb copy is restricted to in-frame clones and leaves out a portion. The table includes over 75,000 clones, roughly 90% detected once. Sequenced material: PBMCs, taken from a glioma patient treated with radiotherapy, temozolomide or both. The source of these receptors is a woman between 50 and 59 years old with glioma. Both conserved end residues are part of each CDR3. D genes are given only for firm matches. The size of a clone is reported for some rows only, either as once, few or many, or as a class for expanded clones.

>TRBV6-6|-|TRBJ2-3|-
CASSYSDTTDTQYF
TGTGCCAGCAGTTACTCTGACACCACAGATACGCAGTATTTT
>TRBV4-1|-|TRBJ1-2|-
CASSPRPQGRNYGYTF
TGCGCCAGCAGCCCGCGGCCCCAGGGGAGAAACTATGGCTACACCTTC
>TRBV30|-|TRBJ2-1|-
CAWVHSGNEQFF
TGTGCCTGGGTTCATAGCGGCAATGAGCAGTTCTTC
>TRBV2|-|TRBJ2-7|-
CASSEIGHSYEQYF
TGTGCCAGCAGTGAGATAGGACATTCCTACGAGCAGTACTTC
>TRBV9|-|TRBJ1-5|-
CASSVGSNQPQHF
TGTGCCAGCAGCGTTGGGAGCAATCAGCCCCAGCATTTT
>TRBV29-1|-|TRBJ2-7|-
CSVGGEYYEQYF
TGCAGCGTTGGAGGGGAATACTACGAGCAGTACTTC
>TRBV7-9|TRBD1|TRBJ1-2|-
CASSSQGTASYGYTF
TGTGCCAGCAGCTCACAGGGGACGGCCTCCTATGGCTACACCTTC
>TRBV7-3|-|TRBJ1-2|-
CASSSGSPNYGYTF
TGTGCCAGCAGCTCGGGCAGCCCTAACTATGGCTACACCTTC
>TRBV6-6|-|TRBJ1-2|-
CASSYYGSNYGYTF
TGTGCCAGCAGTTACTACGGATCTAACTATGGCTACACCTTC
>TRBV28|TRBD2|TRBJ2-1|-
CASSFRQYSGKPSLGEQFF
TGTGCCAGCAGTTTTCGACAGTATAGCGGGAAACCGTCCCTGGGTGAGCAGTTCTTC
>TRBV11-2|TRBD1|TRBJ2-1|-
CASSKGQNEQFF
TGTGCCAGCAGTAAGGGACAGAATGAGCAGTTCTTC
>TRBV19|-|TRBJ1-2|-
CASSTRQFGYTF
TGTGCCAGTAGTACTCGACAGTTTGGCTACACCTTC
>TRBV5-8|TRBD1|TRBJ2-7|-
CASSLRQGPYEQYF
TGTGCCAGCAGCCTGAGACAGGGCCCCTACGAGCAGTACTTC
>TRBV7-8|-|TRBJ1-1|few
CASSLRWNTEAFF
TGTGCCAGCAGCTTAAGGTGGAACACTGAAGCTTTCTTT
>TRBV20-1|-|TRBJ1-1|few
CSAAEHTEAFF
TGCAGTGCGGCAGAGCACACTGAAGCTTTCTTT
>TRBV6-5|-|TRBJ2-5|-
CASSYSRTVGTQYF
TGTGCCAGCAGTTACTCACGAACAGTAGGGACCCAGTACTTC
>TRBV25-1|-|TRBJ2-7|-
CASGGTDSYEQYF
TGTGCCAGCGGCGGGACGGACTCCTACGAGCAGTACTTC
>TRBV28|-|TRBJ2-7|once
CASSSASISISEQYF
TGTGCCAGCAGTTCTGCTTCGATTTCAATTAGCGAGCAGTACTTC
>TRBV25-1|-|TRBJ2-5|-
CASNRPQETQYF
TGTGCCAGCAACAGGCCGCAAGAGACCCAGTACTTC
>TRBV6-5|-|TRBJ2-2|-
CASSSNVGSGELFF
TGTGCCAGCAGTTCCAACGTCGGGTCCGGGGAGCTGTTTTTT
>TRBV29-1|-|TRBJ2-1|few
CSVTTFQSSYNEQFF
TGCAGCGTGACGACATTCCAGAGCTCCTACAATGAGCAGTTCTTC
>TRBV29-1|TRBD2|TRBJ2-3|once
CSVRTSGRPDTQYF
TGCAGCGTCCGGACTAGCGGGAGACCAGATACGCAGTATTTT
>TRBV18|TRBD1|TRBJ2-4|-
CASSPSRTGTNIQYF
TGTGCCAGCTCACCTTCCCGGACAGGGACAAACATTCAGTACTTC
>TRBV5-1|-|TRBJ2-1|-
CASSFRGDEQFF
TGCGCCAGCAGTTTTAGGGGGGACGAGCAGTTCTTC
>TRBV28|-|TRBJ2-5|-
CASSFRGTGIAGWAQETQYF
TGTGCCAGCAGTTTTAGGGGGACAGGAATAGCGGGGTGGGCACAAGAGACCCAGTACTTC
>TRBV19|TRBD1|TRBJ1-1|-
CASSKGQGAMNTEAFF
TGTGCCAGTAGTAAAGGACAGGGTGCCATGAACACTGAAGCTTTCTTT
>TRBV5-1|-|TRBJ2-7|-
CASSPGTPSYEQYF
TGCGCCAGCAGCCCGGGGACACCATCCTACGAGCAGTACTTC
>TRBV5-1|TRBD2|TRBJ2-5|-
CASSSRLAGGPKETQYF
TGCGCCAGCAGCTCGAGGCTAGCGGGAGGGCCGAAGGAGACCCAGTACTTC
>TRBV11-2|-|TRBJ2-2|-
CASSLVAGSDTGELFF
TGTGCCAGCAGCTTAGTTGCAGGGTCGGACACCGGGGAGCTGTTTTTT
>TRBV5-1|TRBD2|TRBJ2-3|-
CASSLARLAGRTDTQYF
TGCGCCAGCAGCTTGGCGCGACTAGCGGGACGCACAGATACGCAGTATTTT
>TRBV5-5|-|TRBJ1-2|-
CASSFGEAYGYTF
TGTGCCAGCAGCTTCGGGGAGGCCTATGGCTACACCTTC
>TRBV27|-|TRBJ1-5|-
CASSLSIYQPQHF
TGTGCCAGCAGTTTATCGATTTATCAGCCCCAGCATTTT
>TRBV5-1|-|TRBJ2-5|-
CASSLVYSNTETQYF
TGCGCCAGCAGCTTGGTATATAGTAATACTGAGACCCAGTACTTC
>TRBV5-4|-|TRBJ1-6|-
CASSLADSPLHF
TGTGCCAGCAGCTTGGCCGATTCACCCCTCCACTTT
>TRBV9|-|TRBJ1-2|-
CASSAFSSGGGYTF
TGTGCCAGCAGCGCCTTTTCATCGGGTGGTGGCTACACCTTC
>TRBV18|-|TRBJ2-3|-
CASSPQGREDTQYF
TGTGCCAGCTCACCTCAGGGGCGGGAAGATACGCAGTATTTT
>TRBV4-1|-|TRBJ1-5|-
CASSQGPRVNQPQHF
TGCGCCAGCAGCCAAGGGCCGAGGGTCAATCAGCCCCAGCATTTT
>TRBV7-2|-|TRBJ2-5|-
CASSFGGGETQYF
TGTGCCAGCAGCTTCGGGGGCGGGGAGACCCAGTACTTC
>TRBV7-7|-|TRBJ2-1|-
CASSLATYNEQFF
TGTGCTAGCAGCTTAGCTACCTACAATGAGCAGTTCTTC
>TRBV5-1|TRBD2|TRBJ2-1|-
CASSLGRGSSYNEQFF
TGCGCCAGCAGCTTGGGACGCGGGAGCTCCTACAATGAGCAGTTCTTC
>TRBV6-5|-|TRBJ2-5|-
CASSYRGKETQYF
TGTGCCAGCAGTTATCGGGGGAAAGAGACCCAGTACTTC
>TRBV28|-|TRBJ1-2|-
CASSSSGGNYGYTF
TGTGCCAGCAGTTCGTCCGGTGGTAACTATGGCTACACCTTC
>TRBV9|TRBD1|TRBJ1-2|-
CASSPRTGGIENYGYTF
TGTGCCAGCAGCCCAAGGACAGGGGGCATTGAAAACTATGGCTACACCTTC
>TRBV11-2|TRBD2|TRBJ2-7|-
CASSFASGSSYEQYF
TGTGCCAGCAGCTTCGCTAGCGGGAGTAGTTACGAGCAGTACTTC
>TRBV25-1|TRBD2|TRBJ2-3|-
CASSVGLAGVTDTQYF
TGTGCCAGCAGTGTCGGTCTAGCGGGAGTGACAGATACGCAGTATTTT
>TRBV6-5|-|TRBJ1-2|-
CASSSDYANYGYTF
TGTGCCAGCAGTTCCGATTATGCTAACTATGGCTACACCTTC
>TRBV14|TRBD1|TRBJ1-1|-
CASSQGQGQGPNTEAFF
TGTGCCAGCAGCCAAGGGCAAGGACAGGGGCCGAACACTGAAGCTTTCTTT
>TRBV7-9|-|TRBJ1-1|-
CASNSLVDSEAFF
TGTGCCAGCAACTCTTTAGTGGACAGTGAAGCTTTCTTT
>TRBV9|-|TRBJ2-3|-
CASSVEGPGSGTDTQYF
TGTGCCAGCAGCGTAGAGGGGCCCGGGAGTGGGACAGATACGCAGTATTTT
>TRBV7-9|TRBD2|TRBJ2-3|-
CASSLRLAGVSDTQYF
TGTGCCAGCAGCTTGAGACTAGCGGGAGTCTCAGATACGCAGTATTTT
>TRBV5-1|-|TRBJ2-7|once
CASSLAWGSTYEQYF
TGCGCCAGCAGCTTGGCCTGGGGGTCCACCTACGAGCAGTACTTC
>TRBV27|-|TRBJ2-7|-
CVSSLWYEQYF
TGTGTCAGCAGTTTATGGTACGAGCAGTACTTC